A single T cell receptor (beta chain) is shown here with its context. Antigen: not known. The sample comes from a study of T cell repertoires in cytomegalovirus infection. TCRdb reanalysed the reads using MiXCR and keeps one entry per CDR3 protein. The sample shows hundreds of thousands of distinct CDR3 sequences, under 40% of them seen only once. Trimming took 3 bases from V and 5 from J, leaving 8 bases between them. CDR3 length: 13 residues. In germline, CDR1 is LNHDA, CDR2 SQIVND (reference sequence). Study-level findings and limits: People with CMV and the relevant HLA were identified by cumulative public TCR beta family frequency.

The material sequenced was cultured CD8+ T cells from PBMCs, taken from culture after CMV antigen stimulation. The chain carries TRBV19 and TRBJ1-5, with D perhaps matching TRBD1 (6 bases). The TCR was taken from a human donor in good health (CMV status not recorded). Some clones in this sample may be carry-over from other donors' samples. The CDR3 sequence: CASSMTGYQPQHF. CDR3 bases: TGTGCCAGTAGTATGACAGGTTATCAGCCCCAGCATTTT. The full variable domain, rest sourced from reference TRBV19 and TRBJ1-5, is DGGITQSPKYLFRKEGQNVTLSCEQNLNHDAMYWYRQDPGQGLRLIYYSQIVNDFQKGDIAEGYSVSREKKESFPLTVTSAQKNPTAFYLCASSMTGYQPQHFGDGTRLSIL.